This T cell receptor beta chain was obtained from a study of cytomegalovirus exposure and HLA in healthy donors. Study information: An early release of data contained about 85 million unique TCRs, which came from HLA-typed donors. Notes on the study in general: It was taken for granted in presence/absence analyses that sequencing depth across donors was roughly uniform. Specific recognition of CMV antigens was confirmed in vitro for a few chains (all CMV-associated). An analysis that came later showed most CMV-associated TCR beta chains appearing HLA-restricted.

CDR1 and CDR2 (germline): SGHRS, YFSETQ. V shed 0 bases and J 13 bases; nucleotides not matched to a gene: 8. The CDR3 runs to 14 residues. Primers: 60 Vbeta forward and 13 Jbeta reverse. Clones were read by immunoSEQ multiplex PCR, and TCRdb kept only the in-frame ones, dropping some. In the table there are over 90,000 clones, about 71% of which are singletons. This clone has more than one count but fewer than ten. Its antigen is not known. The chain recombines TRBV5-1 with TRBJ2-1, with 9 bases aligning to TRBD1. The clonotype originates from a woman aged 50 to 60 in good health and CMV-seronegative. The specimen sequenced was PBMCs. CDR3: CASSLEQGANLQFF. CDR3 nucleotides: TGCGCCAGCAGCTTGGAACAGGGGGCAAATCTTCAGTTCTTC.